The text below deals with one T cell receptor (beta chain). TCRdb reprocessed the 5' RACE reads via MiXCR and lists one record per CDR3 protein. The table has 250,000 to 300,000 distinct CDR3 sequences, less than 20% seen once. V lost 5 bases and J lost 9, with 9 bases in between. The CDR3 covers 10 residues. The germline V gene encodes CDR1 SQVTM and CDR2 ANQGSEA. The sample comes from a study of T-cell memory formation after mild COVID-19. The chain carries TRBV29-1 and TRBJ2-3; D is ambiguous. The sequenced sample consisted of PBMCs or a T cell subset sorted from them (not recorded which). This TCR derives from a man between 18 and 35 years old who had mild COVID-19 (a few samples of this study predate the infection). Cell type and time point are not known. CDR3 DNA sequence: TGCAGCGTTCTCGAGGTAACGCAGTATTTT. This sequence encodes CSVLEVTQYF.